This record concerns one TCR beta chain sequence. Its antigen has not been determined. No per-base quality is available; no much larger clone lies one base away. The data were obtained in a study of blood T cell repertoires in COVID-19 (dated by TCRdb to 2018 to 2021). As for the study more broadly: The collaborator samples originated in the United States, Italy and Spain and spanned the acute and convalescent phases of COVID-19. The prospective study material was composed of cDNA or gDNA derived from T cells, B-cell-depleted T cells, or PBMCs. Subjects who had been exposed to COVID-19, were actively infected with it, or had recovered from it provided the deeply sampled blood TCRbeta repertoires that made up the dataset. A freely available public database, intended as a resource for researchers studying the immune response to SARS-CoV-2, is where the repertoires were released. The samples were drawn from two sources: the first 160 participants of the ongoing ImmuneRACE study, and over 950 subjects contributed by 6 global collaborators. The sample metadata nearly always contained a de-identified subject ID, COVID-19 status, age in years and sex. Where HLA class I and class II types were available, the types were taken from metadata supplied by the sample provider, not from assay-based typing. Broad study findings and their caveats: The amount of clinical and demographic metadata varied by source and participant and was provided uncurated.

One collaborating source in Seattle enrolled patients while the patients were actively infected and followed the patients over time throughout the course of disease. Whole blood was collected in K2EDTA tubes by collaborating institutions according to the institutions' own protocols. Collaborator samples were shipped for TCRbeta analysis as frozen whole blood, isolated PBMCs, or DNA extracted from either sample type. TCRbeta CDR3 regions were amplified from genomic DNA using the immunoSEQ Assay, a bias-controlled multiplex PCR. Regarding the original processing steps: Nucleated cell counts per sample were estimated from amplification of reference gene primers within the assay. To quantify the absolute abundance of each unique TCRbeta CDR3 rearrangement, sequence reads were collapsed and filtered. For each sample, productive Simpson clonality was calculated as the square root of Simpson's diversity index over productive rearrangements. In its TCRdb copy, this immuneACCESS table keeps in-frame sequences only and misses some clones. Where compared with another copy, unresolved V genes explain less than half of these, and the others have no known cause. V and J calls and clone size are those listed in that table; D and trimming were worked out from the DNA. The table for this sample lists 200,000 to 250,000 clones; roughly four fifths of them were counted only once. The top ten clonotypes cover about 7.8% of the sample.

Sequencing used peripheral blood. This TCR came from a woman over 75 with COVID-19, enrolled during active disease.

The nucleotides read TGTGCCACCGCACGGGACTCCTCCTACAATGAGCAGTTCTTC. It is translated as CATARDSSYNEQFF. The rearrangement combines TRBV15 with TRBJ2-1; TRBD2 is a weak D gene call, 6 bases matching. The CDR1 and CDR2 encoded by the germline V gene (reference sequence) are LNHNV and YYDKDF. V loses 8 bases of germline sequence and J loses 0 bases, and the interval between the two ends is 11 bases. The CDR3 measures 14 amino acids from cysteine to phenylalanine. The read is trimmed to its CDR3 DNA, 42 bases read in frame from base 1.